This section outlines one T cell receptor (beta chain) sequence together with its context. Compared with germline, one end of the junction differs, possibly owing to a read error. In the original workflow: Nucleated cell number was recorded as an estimate derived from reference gene primer amplification. The data were produced by immunoSEQ multiplex PCR, yet TCRdb's version contains in-frame clones alone and is incomplete. V, J and clone size reflect that table, while D and trimming were determined from the DNA. The sample lists fewer than 200,000 clones, approximately 90% occurring once. These data belong to a study of blood T cell repertoires in COVID-19. Across the study: Acute-phase and convalescent COVID-19 samples originated in the United States, Italy and Spain.

This CDR3 has 10 residues. Germline CDR1 GTSNPN, CDR2 SVGIG (reference sequence). The rearrangement joins TRBV30 to TRBJ2-5; possible D gene TRBD1, 6 bases. Sequencing was carried out using peripheral blood. This sequence originates from a woman aged 18-29 years who had recovered from COVID-19. The CDR3 DNA sequence: TGTGCCTGGAGTAACAGGGAGTTTCACTTC. Its translation is CAWSNREFHF.